In this sample, the clone carrying this TCR beta chain turned up many times. Its specificity is unknown. TCRdb fed the RACE reads into MiXCR, producing one record per CDR3 protein. This sample has under 65,000 distinct CDR3 sequences, with about 9.2% found just once. Time point here: pre-sensitization, week 0. Noted treatment: therapeutic diphenylcyclopropenone sensitization with weekly scalp DPC. The data were taken from a study of human T cells and chemical hapten exposure. Study-level points and caveats: Significantly more large CDR3 similarity clusters arose among expanded TCRs than among controls.

This clonotype was sampled from a woman aged 40 to 49 with alopecia areata. Some clones in this sample may be carry-over from other donors' samples. The input for sequencing was whole blood, taken in connection with sensitization to the hapten diphenylcyclopropenone (DPC).

The CDR3 region is CASSREGFGEQFF. CDR3 nucleotide sequence: TGCGCCAGCAGCCGGGAAGGATTTGGTGAGCAGTTCTTC. This sequence joins TRBV5-1 and TRBJ2-1; perhaps TRBD2 as D (5 bases). CDR3 length: 13 residues. The V gene lost 4 bases and the J gene lost 9 bases, with 14 bases spanning the gap. Germline assignment: CDR1 SGHRS and CDR2 YFSETQ.